One and the same sample provided the 12 T cell receptor beta chains below, sequenced in a study of blood T cell repertoires in COVID-19. Only in-frame clones appear in the TCRdb table, and some are missing; sequencing was by immunoSEQ multiplex PCR. The data show approximately 70,000 clones, with roughly 82% seen just once and around 19% held by the top ten. Sequencing was performed on peripheral blood. These receptor sequences come from a human donor in a cohort sampled during active COVID-19.

The genes are TRBV30 and TRBJ2-7, with a tentative D call TRBD2 (6 bases). Germline loops: CDR1 GTSNPN, CDR2 SVGIG (reference sequence). This CDR3 contains 13 residues. Trimming shortened V by 4 bases and J by 5 bases, and 15 bases separated the two germline ends. The CDR3 is CAWTPWGVNEQYF. The CDR3 bases are TGTGCCTGGACTCCTTGGGGGGTAAACGAGCAGTACTTC.

The chain uses TRBV7-2 and TRBJ2-7; 12 nucleotides agree with TRBD2. The germline CDR1 and CDR2 sequences are SGHTA and FQGNSA. The junction had 3 bases not matched to a gene; V was cut back by 1 base and J by 2 bases. The CDR3 loop spans 16 amino acids. The CDR3 reads CASSLELAGGTYEQYF. CDR3 nucleotides: TGTGCCAGCAGCTTAGAACTAGCGGGGGGCACCTACGAGCAGTACTTC. Full variable domain (remainder filled in from reference TRBV7-2 and TRBJ2-7): GAGVSQSPSNKVTEKGKDVELRCDPISGHTALYWYRQSLGQGLEFLIYFQGNSAPDKSGLPSDRFSAERTGGSVSTLTIQRTQQEDSAVYLCASSLELAGGTYEQYFGPGTRLTVT.

The chain couples TRBV6-5 to TRBJ2-3, with 9 bases aligning to TRBD2. J was trimmed by 2 bases and V by 11 bases; bases with no gene match: 8. CDR1 and CDR2 from the germline V gene are MNHEY and SVGAGI. The CDR3 runs 14 residues. The CDR3 sequence: CAGGLASATDTQYF. DNA for the CDR3: TGTGCCGGAGGACTAGCGAGTGCCACAGATACGCAGTATTTT.

This clone was recorded a few times. The rearrangement uses TRBV29-1 and TRBJ2-7; TRBD2 matches at 7 bases. Germline values: CDR1 SQVTM, CDR2 ANQGSEA. J gave up 4 bases and V 5 bases, and 8 bases lay outside the gene matches. This CDR3 has 13 amino acids. The CDR3 nucleotides are TGCAGCGTTTCCGGGACGGGAGGTTACGAGCAGTACTTC. This codes for CSVSGTGGYEQYF.

V usage is TRBV2 and J usage is TRBJ2-1; TRBD1 might be the D (5 bases). The CDR3 has 12 amino acids. Trimming took off 5 bases at V and 6 bases at J, with 8 bases between the two ends. CDR1 is SNHLY, CDR2 FYNNEI, per germline. CDR3 sequence (DNA): TGTGCCAGCAGTCCCGACAGCAATGAGCAGTTCTTC. Translation gives CASSPDSNEQFF.

This clone was recorded only once. The chain uses TRBV2 and TRBJ2-7; maybe TRBD1 (6 bases). This CDR3 contains 13 residues. CDR1 and CDR2 (germline): SNHLY, FYNNEI. V gave up 7 bases and J gave up 5 bases, with 15 bases separating them. The CDR3 spells CASNIKQGNEQYF. The CDR3 DNA follows: TGTGCCAGCAATATTAAACAGGGCAACGAGCAGTACTTC.

The V and J genes are TRBV30 and TRBJ1-2, with 9 bases identical to TRBD1. The CDR3 length is 13 residues. Germline-derived CDR1 and CDR2 are GTSNPN and SVGIG (reference sequence). J gave up 7 bases and V 3 bases, and 6 bases lay outside the gene matches. The CDR3 DNA is TGTGCCTGGAGGGGGACAGGGTTAGGTGGCTACACCTTC. This sequence encodes CAWRGTGLGGYTF.

This chain joins TRBV9 and TRBJ2-3; TRBD2 aligns across 8 bases. The germline V gene has CDR1 SGDLS and CDR2 YYNGEE. The CDR3 contains 13 residues. The J segment lost 10 bases and the V segment lost 4 bases, leaving 8 bases of the junction unmatched. The CDR3 coding sequence is TGTGCCAGCAGCCTTACAGGGCGGGAGGCGCAGTATTTT. Protein: CASSLTGREAQYF.

The rearrangement joins TRBV2 to TRBJ1-6, with D unclear. CDR3 length: 14 residues. Trimming removed 4 bases from V and 6 bases from J, with 10 bases in between. CDR1 is SNHLY and CDR2 is FYNNEI in the germline V gene. The CDR3 protein is CASSVRSGNSPLHF. In DNA, the CDR3 is TGTGCCAGCAGTGTCAGGAGCGGTAATTCACCCCTCCACTTT.

This chain joins TRBV5-1 and TRBJ1-2, with TRBD1 matching 8 bases. Trimming removed 5 bases from V and 4 bases from J; junction bases left unmatched: 13. The V gene's germline CDR1 is SGHRS and CDR2 YFSETQ. This CDR3 is 16 amino acids long. CDR3 region: CASRLIGGQGLYGYTF. Here the CDR3 DNA reads TGCGCCAGCAGATTAATAGGCGGACAGGGACTCTATGGCTACACCTTC.

V gene TRBV6-5 combines with J gene TRBJ1-6; D is unclear. The germline V gene has CDR1 MNHEY and CDR2 SVGAGI. This CDR3 contains 14 residues. The ends were cut back, 6 bases at V and 7 bases at J, with 13 bases in the middle. CDR3 residues: CASSSGGPNSPLHF. In DNA form, the CDR3 reads TGTGCCAGCAGCTCGGGAGGGCCAAATTCACCCCTCCACTTT.

V is TRBV18 and J is TRBJ2-7, with D perhaps TRBD1 (5 bases). The CDR3 extends over 16 amino acids. The V gene lost 6 bases and the J gene lost 5 bases, with 23 bases spanning the gap. From germline, CDR1 is KGHSH and CDR2 LQKENI. The CDR3 DNA sequence: TGTGCCAGCTCCCTTCAAGGACCAGGGCTCCCCCACGAGCAGTACTTC. Protein product: CASSLQGPGLPHEQYF.